This is a list of T cell receptor beta chains from one sample in a study of blood T cell repertoires in COVID-19. Measured with immunoSEQ multiplex PCR; TCRdb has only the in-frame clones, and not every one. The data hold about 280,000 clones, with about 90% observed a single time. Source material: PBMCs or T cells enriched from blood (not recorded which). The receptor set was obtained from a woman aged 30 to 39 with acute COVID-19. Both conserved end residues are part of each CDR3. The order of the fields is clone size, J gene, V gene, D gene, CDR3 DNA, CDR3 protein. The D gene is left open where the match is weak. Rows may omit the clone size; those that give it use once, few, many or a size class.

>-|TRBJ1-5|TRBV7-9|TRBD1
TGTGCCAGCAGCTTAGAAGGGACAGGGGTGGGCAATCAGCCCCAGCATTTT
CASSLEGTGVGNQPQHF
>-|TRBJ2-1|TRBV4-2|-
TGTGCCAGCAGCCAAGAGGGAGGTTATCTTGGTGAGCAGTTCTTC
CASSQEGGYLGEQFF
>once|TRBJ1-4|TRBV18|TRBD1
TGTGCCAGCGGAATACAGGGGGCGCAGGAAAAACTGTTTTTT
CASGIQGAQEKLFF
>-|TRBJ1-3|TRBV19|TRBD1
TGTGCCAGTAGTGGGACAGGCGACTTCTCTGGAAACACCATATATTTT
CASSGTGDFSGNTIYF
>-|TRBJ2-2|TRBV5-1|-
TGCGCCAGCAGTGGCACACCGAACACCGGGGAGCTGTTTTTT
CASSGTPNTGELFF
>-|TRBJ2-1|TRBV6-6|-
TGTGCCAGCAGCCCAGGGTACAATGAGCAGTTCTTC
CASSPGYNEQFF
>-|TRBJ1-3|TRBV18|-
TGTGCCAGCTCTCCAAGCCTGCCCAGCGCCGGAAACACCATATATTTT
CASSPSLPSAGNTIYF
>-|TRBJ2-7|TRBV2|TRBD2
TGTGCCAGCAGTGACGGACTAGCGGGAGTGGTTAGCGAGCAGTACTTC
CASSDGLAGVVSEQYF
>-|TRBJ1-6|TRBV2|-
TGTGCCAGCAGTGACCAGGGACTGGATAATTCACCCCTCCACTTT
CASSDQGLDNSPLHF
>-|TRBJ1-5|TRBV19|-
TGTGCCAGTAGTAACTACAGGGTTAGCAATCAGCCCCAGCATTTT
CASSNYRVSNQPQHF
>-|TRBJ2-7|TRBV11-2|TRBD2
TGTGCCAGCAGCTTAGTAGGACAGCTAGCGGGCTTCTCCTACGAGCAGTACTTC
CASSLVGQLAGFSYEQYF
>-|TRBJ2-2|TRBV28|TRBD2
TGTGCCAGCACCTCTAGCGGGCACTACACCGGGGAGCTGTTTTTT
CASTSSGHYTGELFF
>-|TRBJ1-2|TRBV30|TRBD1
TGTGCCTGGGGAGGCGACGGCGGGACAGGGGACTATGGCTACACCTTC
CAWGGDGGTGDYGYTF
>-|TRBJ1-5|TRBV28|-
TGTGCCAGCAGTACCCGGGACTTCTATAGCAATCAGCCCCAGCATTTT
CASSTRDFYSNQPQHF
>-|TRBJ2-4|TRBV23-1|TRBD1
TGCGCCAGCAGTCAATCCTTGGCAGGGGGAGCCAAAAACATTCAGTACTTC
CASSQSLAGGAKNIQYF
>-|TRBJ1-5|TRBV27|TRBD1
TGTGCCATAGGACAGGGCAATCAGCCCCAGCATTTT
CAIGQGNQPQHF
>-|TRBJ2-1|TRBV4-1|-
TGCGCCAGCAGCCAAGATCGGGGGTACAATGAGCAGTTCTTC
CASSQDRGYNEQFF
>-|TRBJ1-4|TRBV28|TRBD1
TGTGCCAGCAGTTCCCCCGACAGGGTGGGTGAGGAAAAACTGTTTTTT
CASSSPDRVGEEKLFF
>-|TRBJ2-7|TRBV3-1/TRBV3-2|TRBD1
TGTGCCAGCAGGACAGGGCACGAGCAGTACTTC
CASRTGHEQYF
>-|TRBJ2-3|TRBV14|TRBD1
TGTGCCAGCAGCTTCACTCCCGGGACAGGGGGGGACGATACGCAGTATTTT
CASSFTPGTGGDDTQYF
>few|TRBJ1-4|TRBV6-5|-
TGTGCCAGCGGGGGGGGTCGTGGTGAAAAACTGTTTTTT
CASGGGRGEKLFF
>few|TRBJ2-7|TRBV3-1/TRBV3-2|-
TGTGCCAGCAGCCAAGATGCCGTTGGCAGGACAAACTACGAGCAGTACTTC
CASSQDAVGRTNYEQYF
>-|TRBJ2-7|TRBV27|TRBD1
TGTGCCAGCCGTAAGGGGACAGGGGAGTCCAGCTCCTACGAGCAGTACTTC
CASRKGTGESSSYEQYF
>-|TRBJ2-7|TRBV27|TRBD2
TGTGCCAGCAGTTCGATAACTAGCGGGAGCTCCTACGAGCAGTACTTC
CASSSITSGSSYEQYF
>-|TRBJ2-2|TRBV29-1|TRBD2
TGCAGCGTAGTTATGGGAGCGGGAGCGGACGGGGAGCTGTTTTTT
CSVVMGAGADGELFF
>-|TRBJ1-2|TRBV27|-
TGTGCCAGCAGTTTCCGTGACAGAGACTATGGCTACACCTTC
CASSFRDRDYGYTF
>-|TRBJ2-1|TRBV10-3|TRBD1
TGTGCCATCGGGACAGGGGATGAGCAGTTCTTC
CAIGTGDEQFF
>-|TRBJ1-1|TRBV15|TRBD1
TGTGCCACCAGCAGATCCTGGGACAGGGGAGGCACTGAAGCTTTCTTT
CATSRSWDRGGTEAFF
>-|TRBJ1-1|TRBV5-4|-
TGTGCCAGCAGCTTGGGGGGAAGGGGTGGCACTGAAGCTTTCTTT
CASSLGGRGGTEAFF
>-|TRBJ2-1|TRBV2|TRBD1
TGTGCCAGCCCACAGGGGATGAATGAGCAGTTCTTC
CASPQGMNEQFF
>-|TRBJ1-2|TRBV5-6|-
TGTGCCAGCAGCACGACGGGCCGAACTGCGGGTTATGGCTACACCTTC
CASSTTGRTAGYGYTF
>-|TRBJ2-3|TRBV7-9|TRBD2
TGTGCCAGCAGCCCCACTAGCGCCTCTAGCACAGATACGCAGTATTTT
CASSPTSASSTDTQYF
>-|TRBJ2-7|TRBV29-1|-
TGCAGCTTCCAGGGAATTGGCTACGAGCAGTACTTC
CSFQGIGYEQYF
>-|TRBJ2-7|TRBV3-1/TRBV3-2|-
TGTGCCAGCAGCCAAGTGGGGGGCTCCTACGAGCAGTACTTC
CASSQVGGSYEQYF
>-|TRBJ1-2|TRBV5-1|-
TGCGCCAGCAGCTTGCAGGGGAGCTATGATGGCTACACCTTC
CASSLQGSYDGYTF
>-|TRBJ1-2|TRBV27|-
TGTGCCAGCAGTTTATCGGAGGGCTACACCTTC
CASSLSEGYTF
>-|TRBJ2-7|TRBV29-1|TRBD1
TGCAGCGTTCTATGGACAGGGCCTCACGAGCAGTACTTC
CSVLWTGPHEQYF
>-|TRBJ2-1|TRBV5-1|TRBD2
TGCGCCAGCAGCTTGTTGACCCCCTCTAGCGGGGGGGGCAATGAGCAGTTCTTC
CASSLLTPSSGGGNEQFF
>-|TRBJ2-7|TRBV28|TRBD2
TGTGCCAGCAGTTCCCCCGGACTAGCGGGAGGCTACGAGCAGTACTTC
CASSSPGLAGGYEQYF
>few|TRBJ2-2|TRBV7-8|-
TGTGCCAGCAGCCTAGGTGGGACTCTAACCACCGGGGAGCTGTTTTTT
CASSLGGTLTTGELFF
>-|TRBJ1-5|TRBV4-1|-
TGCGCCAGCAGCCAGCGACAGGGCAATCAGCCCCAGCATTTT
CASSQRQGNQPQHF
>-|TRBJ1-4|TRBV15|-
TGTGCCACCAGCAGCCACCGGGAGATGGGCGAAAAACTGTTTTTT
CATSSHREMGEKLFF
>-|TRBJ2-7|TRBV10-2|TRBD2
TGCGCCAGCATTCCTTCTAGCGGGATCTACGAGCAGTACTTC
CASIPSSGIYEQYF
>-|TRBJ2-7|TRBV5-1|TRBD2
TGCGCCAGCAGCTTGGGGCTAGCGGGATTCTACGAGCAGTACTTC
CASSLGLAGFYEQYF
>-|TRBJ2-2|TRBV28|TRBD2
TGTGCCAGCAGTTTACTAGCGGATTGGACCGGGGAGCTGTTTTTT
CASSLLADWTGELFF
>-|TRBJ2-7|TRBV13|-
TGTGCCAGCAGCTTCCTCCGAGGATTGGAGTCCTACGAGCAGTACTTC
CASSFLRGLESYEQYF
>-|TRBJ2-7|TRBV6-5|-
TGTGCCAGCAGTTACTCCCAGGTTGGGGGCCACGAGCAGTACTTC
CASSYSQVGGHEQYF
>-|TRBJ2-3|TRBV5-4|TRBD2
TGTGCCAGCAGCTCGAGACTAGCGGGGACTAGCACAGATACGCAGTATTTT
CASSSRLAGTSTDTQYF
>-|TRBJ2-2|TRBV5-4|-
TGTGCCAGCGGTCCGGTTGGCGGGGAGCTGTTTTTT
CASGPVGGELFF
>-|TRBJ1-6|TRBV28|-
TGTGCCAGCAGTGGCTTTGGACAGAATAATTCACCCCTCCACTTT
CASSGFGQNNSPLHF
>-|TRBJ2-7|TRBV29-1|TRBD2
TGCAGCGTTGGAGCGGGAGACGTCTACGAGCAGTACTTC
CSVGAGDVYEQYF
>once|TRBJ2-1|TRBV6-2/TRBV6-3|TRBD2
TGTGCCAGCAGTTACTACCGACTAGCGGGAGCAGATGAGCAGTTCTTC
CASSYYRLAGADEQFF
>-|TRBJ1-1|TRBV9|-
TGTGCCAGCAGCGTAGCGGAATCTCCAGGGGAAGGGGCTTTCTTT
CASSVAESPGEGAFF